The present TCR beta chain was sequenced within a study of cytomegalovirus exposure and HLA in healthy donors. Vbeta (60) and Jbeta (13) primers were used in the PCR. The assay was immunoSEQ multiplex PCR, and TCRdb's table has in-frame clones only and misses some. The sample has about 160,000 clones, approximately 80% seen once. With respect to this clone: What it binds is not known.

All donors participated as healthy donors of bone marrow. The length of the CDR3 is 14 residues. Germline CDR1 reads SGHTA; CDR2 reads FQGNSA. The ends were cut back, 5 bases at V and 7 bases at J, with 14 bases in the middle. General study results and limits: Per published accounts, TCR beta sequences correctly predicted the HLA-A and HLA-B alleles of most subjects.

Sequences were obtained from PBMCs. This clonotype originated in a woman younger than 45 in good health and CMV-seropositive. The chain joins TRBV7-2 to TRBJ1-4, with a possible D match to TRBD1 (5 bases). The CDR3, as DNA: TGTGCCAGCAGCCGATTCAGGGCAGGTGAAAAACTGTTTTTT. As protein: CASSRFRAGEKLFF. The full variable domain, with the rest looked up from reference TRBV7-2 and TRBJ1-4, is GAGVSQSPSNKVTEKGKDVELRCDPISGHTALYWYRQSLGQGLEFLIYFQGNSAPDKSGLPSDRFSAERTGGSVSTLTIQRTQQEDSAVYLCASSRFRAGEKLFFGSGTQLSVL.